This T cell receptor beta chain comes out of a study of long-term antiretroviral therapy in people with HIV. From germline, CDR1 is SGHTA and CDR2 FQGNSA. The germline V and J ends were trimmed by 0 bases and 9 bases, with 20 bases remaining between them. This CDR3 is built from 17 residues. At the survey level, the v3.0 immunoSEQ assay was run. The repertoire was sequenced with immunoSEQ multiplex PCR; TCRdb's copy has only in-frame clones and lacks some. The table shows tens of thousands of clones, with around 80% occurring only once. The input for sequencing was unsorted PBMCs, taken 1.5 years after starting antiretroviral therapy. The chain carries TRBV7-2 and TRBJ2-2; D is possibly TRBD1 (8 bases). The sequence derives from a man in his thirties or forties with HIV. CDR3 region: CASSLAGGQGAVRELFF. For the CDR3, the DNA is TGTGCCAGCAGCTTAGCGGGGGGGCAGGGGGCCGTACGGGAGCTGTTTTTT.